These 19 T cell receptor beta chains originate from one sample sequenced in a study of blood T cell repertoires in COVID-19. Only in-frame clones appear in the TCRdb table, and some are missing; sequencing was by immunoSEQ multiplex PCR. The repertoire has around 290,000 clones, approximately 91% of them found once; the top ten carry about 2%. Sequencing was done on a sample of peripheral blood. All receptors derive from a woman between 25 and 40 years old with COVID-19, enrolled during active disease.

This sequence joins TRBV9 and TRBJ2-3, with 7 nucleotides matching TRBD2. Looked up from germline, CDR1 is SGDLS and CDR2 is YYNGEE. CDR3 length equals 16 residues. After removal of 1 base from V and 0 bases from J, the junction contained 5 bases not matched to a gene. This chain's CDR3 is CASSVFFSGSTDTQYF. Written as DNA, the CDR3 is TGTGCCAGCAGCGTATTTTTTAGCGGGAGCACAGATACGCAGTATTTT.

This clone has just one count. The chain joins TRBV5-4 to TRBJ2-2, with TRBD1 matching 9 bases. The J segment lost 4 bases and the V segment lost 4 bases, leaving 8 bases of the junction unmatched. The CDR3 consists of 16 residues. CDR1 is SGHNT, CDR2 YYREEE, per germline (reference sequence). CDR3 loop: CASSLGGTGTTGELFF. The CDR3 DNA reads as TGTGCCAGCAGCCTAGGGGGGACAGGGACCACCGGGGAGCTGTTTTTT.

This chain uses TRBV14 with TRBJ2-5; 10 nucleotides match TRBD2. The CDR3 runs to 15 residues. Germline CDR1 is SGHDN and CDR2 is FVKESK. The J segment lost 4 bases and the V segment lost 1 base, leaving 3 bases of the junction unmatched. The CDR3 nucleotides are TGTGCCAGCAGCCAAGGTTTAGCGGGAGGAGAGACCCAGTACTTC. It encodes CASSQGLAGGETQYF. The entire variable domain, with the rest obtained from reference TRBV14 and TRBJ2-5, is as follows: EAGVTQFPSHSVIEKGQTVTLRCDPISGHDNLYWYRRVMGKEIKFLLHFVKESKQDESGMPNNRFLAERTGGTYSTLKVQPAELEDSGVYFCASSQGLAGGETQYFGPGTRLLVL.

The genes are TRBV11-2 and TRBJ1-1; TRBD1 matches 11 bases. V shed 6 bases and J 0 bases; nucleotides not matched to a gene: 6. The germline CDR1 and CDR2 sequences are SGHAT and FQNNGV. The CDR3 extends over 16 amino acids. The CDR3 bases are TGTGCCAGCAGACGGACAGGGGGCGCCGTGAACACTGAAGCTTTCTTT. The encoded protein is CASRRTGGAVNTEAFF.

The rearrangement joins TRBV18 to TRBJ2-3, with 12 bases aligning to TRBD1. With V trimmed by 1 base and J by 4 bases, 3 bases remained unmatched. The CDR3 runs 16 residues. CDR1 and CDR2 from the germline V gene are KGHSH and LQKENI. The CDR3 loop is CASSPLGTGGADTQYF. Here the CDR3 DNA reads TGTGCCAGCTCACCACTGGGGACAGGGGGCGCAGATACGCAGTATTTT.

The J gene is TRBJ2-1, the V gene TRBV7-6; TRBD2 matches 13 bases. V trimming: 4 bases; J trimming: 7 bases; junction bases outside the gene matches: 4. From germline, CDR1 is SGHVS and CDR2 FNYEAQ. The CDR3 runs to 15 residues. The DNA for the CDR3 is TGTGCCAGCAGCTGGACTAGCGGGAGTGGTAATGAGCAGTTCTTC. Protein sequence: CASSWTSGSGNEQFF.

The chain recombines TRBV7-9 with TRBJ2-6; no clear D gene. Trimming shortened V by 2 bases and J by 4 bases, and 6 bases separated the two germline ends. In germline, CDR1 is SEHNR, CDR2 FQNEAQ (reference sequence). The CDR3 sequence is 14 residues long. CDR3 sequence: CASSLMAGANVLTF. CDR3 coding DNA: TGTGCCAGCAGCTTAATGGCCGGGGCCAACGTCCTGACTTTC.

V and J are TRBV27 and TRBJ1-1; 7 bases are a match to TRBD1. Germline loops: CDR1 MNHEY, CDR2 SMNVEV (reference sequence). Trimming cost V 2 bases and J 4 bases; bases outside gene matches: 16. The CDR3 spans 18 residues. The CDR3, as DNA: TGTGCCAGCAGTTTAAGAAGGCAACCCCCGACAGGGAGCACTGAAGCTTTCTTT. Translating gives CASSLRRQPPTGSTEAFF.

V usage is TRBV30 and J usage is TRBJ2-1; 9 nucleotides line up with TRBD2. Germline lookup yields CDR1 GTSNPN and CDR2 SVGIG (reference sequence). The V and J ends lost 0 bases and 9 bases, in that order; junction bases with no gene match: 9. The CDR3 consists of 15 residues. CDR3 region: CAWSVSSGRASEQFF. DNA of the CDR3: TGTGCCTGGAGTGTAAGTAGCGGGAGAGCTAGTGAGCAGTTCTTC.

This rearrangement joins TRBV9 to TRBJ1-2; no clear D. This CDR3 is 15 amino acids long. V shed 0 bases and J shed 2 bases, with 11 bases lying between them. The V gene's germline CDR1 is SGDLS and CDR2 YYNGEE. Written as DNA, the CDR3 is TGTGCCAGCAGCGTAGCGGAGGGCCTAAACTATGGCTACACCTTC. It specifies CASSVAEGLNYGYTF.

This clone was picked up one time. The chain carries TRBV7-9 and TRBJ1-4; TRBD1 is a possible D gene (5 bases). This CDR3 contains 15 residues. Looked up from germline, CDR1 is SEHNR and CDR2 is FQNEAQ (reference sequence). Trimming stripped 5 bases from V and 0 bases from J, with 10 bases between. CDR3 residues: CASSPGFATNEKLFF. The CDR3 DNA is TGTGCCAGCAGCCCAGGGTTTGCAACTAATGAAAAACTGTTTTTT.

The chain links TRBV25-1 to TRBJ1-1, with TRBD1 matching 7 bases. The CDR3 runs to 12 residues. CDR1 and CDR2 (germline): MGHDK, SYGVNS. The J segment lost 6 bases and the V segment lost 8 bases, leaving 6 bases of the junction unmatched. CDR3 protein: CASGTVYSEAFF. CDR3 sequence (DNA): TGTGCCAGCGGGACAGTATATTCTGAAGCTTTCTTT.

The chain employs TRBV27 and TRBJ1-4; the match to TRBD1 covers 10 bases. This CDR3 spans 18 amino acids. The V gene's germline CDR1 is MNHEY and CDR2 SMNVEV (reference sequence). The trim removed 5 bases at V and 0 bases at J, leaving 9 bases unmatched. In nucleotides, the CDR3 is TGTGCCAGCAGTCCAGACAGGGGGCGAGGAACAACTAATGAAAAACTGTTTTTT. Protein product: CASSPDRGRGTTNEKLFF.

This chain connects TRBV7-9 to TRBJ1-4, with 8 bases fitting TRBD1. The CDR3 is 15 residues long. J gave up 7 bases and V 1 base, and 5 bases lay outside the gene matches. The V gene's germline CDR1 is SEHNR and CDR2 FQNEAQ (reference sequence). This chain's CDR3 is CASSLVVRGLEKLFF. CDR3 sequence (DNA): TGTGCCAGCAGCTTAGTGGTCAGGGGGCTTGAAAAACTGTTTTTT.

V usage is TRBV6-5 and J usage is TRBJ2-1; 7 bases are shared with TRBD2. The CDR3 contains 13 residues. J gave up 2 bases and V 8 bases, and 3 bases lay outside the gene matches. CDR1 is MNHEY and CDR2 is SVGAGI in the germline V gene. DNA of the CDR3: TGTGCCAGCGGGAGGGCAGCCTACAATGAGCAGTTCTTC. Its translation is CASGRAAYNEQFF.

The rearrangement joins TRBV2 to TRBJ2-5, with TRBD1 matching over 10 bases. V lost 6 bases, J lost 10 bases, and 8 bases stayed unmatched. CDR1 and CDR2 (germline): SNHLY, FYNNEI. This CDR3 comprises 13 residues. CDR3 protein: CASRTGGAANQYF. The CDR3 DNA follows: TGTGCCAGCAGGACAGGGGGCGCGGCTAACCAGTACTTC.

The chain is built from TRBV29-1 and TRBJ1-1, with D possibly being TRBD1 (6 bases). There are 12 residues in the CDR3. Germline assignment: CDR1 SQVTM and CDR2 ANQGSEA. Trimming took off 5 bases at V and 8 bases at J, with 15 bases between the two ends. CDR3 bases: TGCAGCGTTAAGCGGGGGCAAGACGAAGCTTTCTTT. Its translation: CSVKRGQDEAFF.

J is TRBJ2-7 and V is TRBV18; TRBD1 aligns across 7 bases. The germline V gene encodes CDR1 KGHSH and CDR2 LQKENI. Germline trimming cut 9 bases from V and 0 bases from J; bases unmatched to any gene: 5. The CDR3 consists of 13 residues. The CDR3 sequence: CASARDSSYEQYF. The CDR3, as DNA: TGTGCCAGTGCCAGGGACAGCTCCTACGAGCAGTACTTC.

This clone has just a few counts. The V gene is TRBV2, the J gene TRBJ2-7; 7 nucleotides match TRBD2. CDR1 and CDR2 from the germline V gene are SNHLY and FYNNEI. The J segment lost 6 bases and the V segment lost 2 bases, leaving 7 bases of the junction unmatched. The CDR3 is 14 amino acids. The CDR3 spells CASSERGRAFEQYF. DNA of the CDR3: TGTGCCAGCAGTGAACGGGGGAGGGCCTTCGAGCAGTACTTC.